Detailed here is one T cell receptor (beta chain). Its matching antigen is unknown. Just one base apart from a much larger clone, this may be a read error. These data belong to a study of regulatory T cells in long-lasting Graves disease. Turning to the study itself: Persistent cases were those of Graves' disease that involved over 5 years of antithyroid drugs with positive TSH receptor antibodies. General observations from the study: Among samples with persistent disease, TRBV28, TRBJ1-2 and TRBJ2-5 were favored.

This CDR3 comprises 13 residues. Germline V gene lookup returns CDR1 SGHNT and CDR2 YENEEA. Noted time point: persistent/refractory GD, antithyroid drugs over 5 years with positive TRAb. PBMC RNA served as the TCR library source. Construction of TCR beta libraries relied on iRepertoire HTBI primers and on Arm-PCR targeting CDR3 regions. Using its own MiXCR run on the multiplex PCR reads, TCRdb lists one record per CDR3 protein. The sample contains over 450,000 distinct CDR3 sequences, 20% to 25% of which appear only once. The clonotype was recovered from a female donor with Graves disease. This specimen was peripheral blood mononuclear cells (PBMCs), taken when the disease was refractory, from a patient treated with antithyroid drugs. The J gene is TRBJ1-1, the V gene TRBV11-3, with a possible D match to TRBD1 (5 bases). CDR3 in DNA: TGTGTCAGCAGCTTCGACAGGAACACTGAAGCTTTCTTT. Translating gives CVSSFDRNTEAFF.